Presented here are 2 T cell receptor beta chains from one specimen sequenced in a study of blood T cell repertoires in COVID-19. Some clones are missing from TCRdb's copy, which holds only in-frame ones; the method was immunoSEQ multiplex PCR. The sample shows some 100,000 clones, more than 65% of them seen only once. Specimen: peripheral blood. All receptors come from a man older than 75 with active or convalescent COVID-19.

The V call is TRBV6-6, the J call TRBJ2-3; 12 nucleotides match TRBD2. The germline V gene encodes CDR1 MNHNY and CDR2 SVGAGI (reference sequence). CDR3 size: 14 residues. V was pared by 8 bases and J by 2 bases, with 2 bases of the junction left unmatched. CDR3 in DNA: TGTGCCAGCCGGACTAGCGGGGTCACAGATACGCAGTATTTT. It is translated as CASRTSGVTDTQYF.

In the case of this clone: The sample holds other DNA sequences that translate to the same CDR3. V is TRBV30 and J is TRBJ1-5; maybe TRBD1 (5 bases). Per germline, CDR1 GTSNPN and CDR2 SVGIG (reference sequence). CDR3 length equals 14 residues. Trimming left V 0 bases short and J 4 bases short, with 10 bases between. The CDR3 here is CAWSVGQGNQPQHF. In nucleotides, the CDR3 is TGTGCCTGGAGTGTTGGGCAGGGTAATCAGCCCCAGCATTTT.